This passage covers 10 T cell receptor beta chains from one sample sequenced in a study of blood T cell repertoires in COVID-19 (dated by TCRdb to the early 2020s). Library method: the immunoSEQ multiplex PCR assay. Sourced from immuneACCESS, this table was stored by TCRdb with only in-frame sequences that have V and J called. A share of the clones is absent; for the studies checked, an unresolved V gene accounts for under half, and the remainder has no known explanation. The sample profile shows about 55,000 clones; approximately 84% of them were found once. 15% to 20% of the sample is in the top ten clones. Material for sequencing was peripheral blood. The receptors here all came from a human donor with active COVID-19. The donor label of this sample is uncertain.

CDR3 DNA sequence: TGTGCCAGCAGTTACCGCGGGACAGGGTTGGAGAAGCTGTTTTTT. The encoded protein is CASSYRGTGLEKLFF. The chain employs TRBV6-5 and TRBJ2-2; TRBD1 matches 9 bases. CDR3 size: 15 residues. The germline V gene has CDR1 MNHEY and CDR2 SVGAGI. J gave up 12 bases and V 2 bases, and 10 bases lay outside the gene matches.

This sequence joins TRBV19 and TRBJ2-7; no reliable D call. Trimming shortened V by 3 bases and J by 1 base, and 7 bases separated the two germline ends. The CDR3 loop spans 13 amino acids. Germline CDR1 is LNHDA and CDR2 is SQIVND (reference sequence). The CDR3 sequence: CASSILLSYEQYF. The CDR3 bases are TGTGCCAGTAGTATTCTTTTATCCTACGAGCAGTACTTC. The complete variable domain, with remaining parts taken from reference TRBV19 and TRBJ2-7, reads DGGITQSPKYLFRKEGQNVTLSCEQNLNHDAMYWYRQDPGQGLRLIYYSQIVNDFQKGDIAEGYSVSREKKESFPLTVTSAQKNPTAFYLCASSILLSYEQYFGPGTRLTVT.

The chain links TRBV5-4 to TRBJ1-1; 8 positions match TRBD1. CDR1 and CDR2 (germline): SGHNT, YYREEE (reference sequence). The CDR3 loop spans 14 amino acids. V gave up 4 bases and J gave up 2 bases; unmatched junction bases: 4. In nucleotides, the CDR3 is TGTGCCAGCAGCCAGGGACAGGTAAACACTGAAGCTTTCTTT. Residues: CASSQGQVNTEAFF.

This sequence joins TRBV18 and TRBJ2-7; weak D call: TRBD1 (7 bases). The germline V gene has CDR1 KGHSH and CDR2 LQKENI. V lost 3 bases to trimming and J lost 7 bases, with 10 bases between them. This CDR3 has 12 residues. The CDR3 DNA reads as TGTGCCAGCTCACCGACAGGGAGGGAGCAGTACTTC. Its translation is CASSPTGREQYF.

V and J are TRBV5-1 and TRBJ1-2; D might be TRBD1 (6 bases). The CDR3 is made up of 13 amino acids. The V and J ends lost 2 bases and 5 bases respectively, with 10 bases between them. Germline V gene data show CDR1 as SGHRS and CDR2 as YFSETQ. The CDR3 nucleotides are TGCGCCAGCAGCTTTTCAGGGGAATATGGCTACACCTTC. The encoded protein is CASSFSGEYGYTF.

This chain links TRBV27 with TRBJ1-6; D ambiguous. Germline V gene sequence: CDR1 MNHEY, CDR2 SMNVEV (reference sequence). The V and J ends lost 2 bases and 0 bases respectively, with 5 bases between them. The CDR3 covers 15 residues. DNA for the CDR3: TGTGCCAGCAGTTTAGGGAGCTCCTATAATTCACCCCTCCACTTT. It encodes CASSLGSSYNSPLHF.

The chain combines TRBV4-3 with TRBJ2-3; possible D gene TRBD2, 6 bases. V lost 0 bases and J lost 11, with 12 bases in between. CDR3 length: 13 amino acids. CDR1 is LGHNA, CDR2 YSLEER, per germline. The CDR3 DNA reads as TGCGCCAGCAGCCAAGATCGCGGAGGGAAGCAGTATTTT. Amino acid sequence: CASSQDRGGKQYF.

The chain uses TRBV27 and TRBJ2-1; D is uncertain. Germline CDR1 reads MNHEY; CDR2 reads SMNVEV (reference sequence). V lost 8 bases to trimming and J lost 3 bases, with 8 bases between them. The CDR3 runs to 12 residues. The CDR3 loop reads CASLQDYNEQFF. CDR3 DNA sequence: TGTGCCAGCTTGCAGGACTACAATGAGCAGTTCTTC.

The chain couples TRBV4-3 to TRBJ2-2, with TRBD2 matching over 9 bases. This CDR3 has 16 residues. After removal of 5 bases from V and 6 bases from J, the junction contained 10 bases not matched to a gene. Germline CDR1 LGHNA, CDR2 YSLEER. CDR3 protein: CASSSLSGGWAGELFF. CDR3 nucleotide sequence: TGCGCCAGCAGCTCCCTGAGCGGGGGGTGGGCCGGGGAGCTGTTTTTT.

This clone appeared a single time. The chain links TRBV29-1 to TRBJ2-5; 7 bases line up with TRBD1. With V trimmed by 2 bases and J by 4 bases, 1 base remained unmatched. The CDR3 extends over 12 amino acids. Germline assignment: CDR1 SQVTM and CDR2 ANQGSEA. Here the CDR3 reads CSVESGGETQYF. For the CDR3, the DNA is TGCAGCGTTGAATCAGGGGGAGAGACCCAGTACTTC.